This TCR beta chain is from a study of blood T cell repertoires in COVID-19. Study details: Whether acute or convalescent, the COVID-19 samples came from the United States, Italy and Spain.

This CDR3 is built from 14 residues. The ends were cut back, 5 bases at V and 4 bases at J, with 13 bases in the middle. Germline CDR1 is SGHRS and CDR2 is YFSETQ. TCRdb's copy holds only in-frame clones and misses some; the assay was immunoSEQ multiplex PCR. The table records a few hundred thousand clones, around 82% of them present only once. Material for sequencing was peripheral blood. The V gene is TRBV5-1, the J gene TRBJ1-3; D is uncertain. The clonotype was recovered from a woman between 25 and 40 years old who had recovered from COVID-19. CDR3 protein: CASSRVQGGNTIYF. As DNA, the CDR3 is TGCGCCAGCAGTCGGGTCCAAGGCGGAAACACCATATATTTT.